The clone carrying this TCR beta chain appeared many times. Noted time point: patch test 3, about 24 weeks after DPC sensitization. Indicated treatment: therapeutic diphenylcyclopropenone sensitization with weekly scalp DPC. The sample comes from a study of human T cells and chemical hapten exposure. The wider study: Mostly female patients had alopecia areata, totalis or universalis.

Per germline, CDR1 SGHTS and CDR2 YDEGEE. This CDR3 comprises 15 residues. V lost 3 bases to trimming and J lost 2 bases, with 15 bases between them. MiXCR, run by TCRdb on the RACE reads, gives a single entry per CDR3 protein. This table has over 100,000 distinct CDR3 sequences, around 10% appearing once. The input for sequencing was whole blood, taken in connection with sensitization to the hapten diphenylcyclopropenone (DPC). The rearrangement joins TRBV5-8 to TRBJ2-7; D is perhaps TRBD1 or TRBD2 (6 bases each). The origin of this receptor is a woman between 45 and 65 years old with alopecia areata. Some clones in this sample may be carry-over from other donors' samples. The CDR3 DNA reads as TGTGCCAGCAGCTACGAGTCGGGGGCAACCTACGAGCAGTACTTC. Protein: CASSYESGATYEQYF.